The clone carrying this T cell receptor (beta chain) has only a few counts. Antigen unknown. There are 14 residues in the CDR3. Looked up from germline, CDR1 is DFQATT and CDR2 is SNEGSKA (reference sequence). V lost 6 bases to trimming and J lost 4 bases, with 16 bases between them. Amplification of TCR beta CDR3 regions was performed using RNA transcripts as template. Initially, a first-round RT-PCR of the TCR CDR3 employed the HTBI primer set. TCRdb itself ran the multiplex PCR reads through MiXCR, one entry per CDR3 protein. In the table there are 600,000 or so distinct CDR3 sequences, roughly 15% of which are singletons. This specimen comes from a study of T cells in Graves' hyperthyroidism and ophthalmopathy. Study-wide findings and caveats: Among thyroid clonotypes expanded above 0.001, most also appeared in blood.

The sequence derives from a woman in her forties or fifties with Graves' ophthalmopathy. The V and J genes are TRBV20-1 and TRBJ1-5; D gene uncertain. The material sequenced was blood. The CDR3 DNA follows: TGCAGTGCCCGCGAGGACCCGACGAATCAGCCCCAGCATTTT. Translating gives CSAREDPTNQPQHF.